The source of this T cell receptor beta chain is a study of regulatory T cells in long-lasting Graves disease. Construction of the TCR beta libraries employed iRepertoire HTBI primers in conjunction with Arm-PCR of CDR3 regions. In TCRdb, the multiplex PCR reads were re-called with MiXCR into one record per CDR3 protein. This sample has 350,000 to 550,000 distinct CDR3 sequences, with 15% to 20% found just once. Germline V gene lookup returns CDR1 KGHDR and CDR2 SFDVKD. This CDR3 is 16 amino acids long. V gave up 2 bases and J gave up 6 bases, with 16 bases separating them. Time point indicated: newly diagnosed GD, antithyroid drugs for less than 3 months. RNA from PBMCs was the source of the TCR library. Overall study findings and caveats: Among samples with persistent disease, TRBV28, TRBJ1-2 and TRBJ2-5 were favored.

There are many counts of this clonotype. The antigen remains undetermined. These data were likewise used in another study, on T cells in Graves' hyperthyroidism and ophthalmopathy.

Sequencing was performed on peripheral blood mononuclear cells (PBMCs), taken at new diagnosis, from a patient treated with antithyroid drugs. This receptor was taken from a woman aged 18 to 35 with Graves disease. The genes are TRBV24-1 and TRBJ2-1; D not resolved. The CDR3 DNA follows: TGTGCCACCAGTGATTCCCGCCGCAATTTTGTCAATGAGCAGTTCTTC. Translation: CATSDSRRNFVNEQFF.